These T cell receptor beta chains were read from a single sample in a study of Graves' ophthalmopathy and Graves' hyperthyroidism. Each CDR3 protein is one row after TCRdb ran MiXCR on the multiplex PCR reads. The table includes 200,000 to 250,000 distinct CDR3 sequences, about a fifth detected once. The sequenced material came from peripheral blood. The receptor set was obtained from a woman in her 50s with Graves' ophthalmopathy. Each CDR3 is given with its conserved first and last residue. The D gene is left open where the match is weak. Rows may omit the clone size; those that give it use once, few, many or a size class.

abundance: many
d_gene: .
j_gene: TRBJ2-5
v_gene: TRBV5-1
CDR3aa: CASSGGTRPSETQYF
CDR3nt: TGCGCCAGCAGCGGTGGGACCCGGCCGTCCGAGACCCAGTACTTC

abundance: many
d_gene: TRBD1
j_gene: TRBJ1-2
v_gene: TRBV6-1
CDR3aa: CASSAHRGQNYGYTF
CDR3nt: TGTGCCAGCAGTGCCCACAGGGGACAAAACTATGGCTACACCTTC

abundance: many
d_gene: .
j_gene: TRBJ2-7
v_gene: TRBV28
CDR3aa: CASSSSPGAEQYF
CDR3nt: TGTGCCAGCAGTTCCTCCCCAGGGGCCGAGCAGTACTTC

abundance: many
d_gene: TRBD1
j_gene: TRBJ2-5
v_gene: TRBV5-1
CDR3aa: CASSPGDRGGETQYF
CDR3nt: TGCGCCAGCAGCCCAGGCGACAGGGGAGGAGAGACCCAGTACTTC

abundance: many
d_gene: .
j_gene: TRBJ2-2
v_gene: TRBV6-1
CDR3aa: CASSEDVGSSGELFF
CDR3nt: TGTGCCAGCAGTGAGGACGTAGGCAGTTCCGGGGAGCTGTTTTTT

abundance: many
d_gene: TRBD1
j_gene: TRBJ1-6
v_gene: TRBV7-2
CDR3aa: CASSLFRTGDNSPLHF
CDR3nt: TGTGCCAGCAGCTTATTCAGGACAGGGGACAATTCACCCCTCCACTTT

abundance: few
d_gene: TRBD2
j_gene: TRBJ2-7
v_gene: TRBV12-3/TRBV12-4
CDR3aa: CASRGTSVAEQYF
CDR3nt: TGTGCCAGCAGGGGGACTAGCGTCGCCGAGCAGTACTTC

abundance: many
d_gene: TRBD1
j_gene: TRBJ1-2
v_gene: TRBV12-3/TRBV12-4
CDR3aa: CASNRDRGQGYTF
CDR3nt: TGTGCCAGCAACCGAGACAGGGGCCAAGGCTACACCTTC

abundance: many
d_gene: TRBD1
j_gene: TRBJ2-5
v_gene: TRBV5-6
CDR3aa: CASSLGGQGKETQYF
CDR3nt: TGTGCCAGCAGCTTGGGAGGACAGGGGAAAGAGACCCAGTACTTC

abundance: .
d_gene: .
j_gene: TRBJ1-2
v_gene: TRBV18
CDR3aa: CASSPPGRNYGYTF
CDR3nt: TGTGCCAGCTCACCTCCGGGGAGGAACTATGGCTACACCTTC

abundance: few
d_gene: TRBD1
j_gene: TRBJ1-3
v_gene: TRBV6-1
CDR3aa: CASSRDSWRAGNTIYF
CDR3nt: TGTGCCAGCAGCAGGGACAGTTGGCGGGCTGGAAACACCATATATTTT

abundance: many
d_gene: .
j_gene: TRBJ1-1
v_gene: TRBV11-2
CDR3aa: CASSPHPNTEAFF
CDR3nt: TGTGCCAGCAGTCCGCACCCGAACACTGAAGCTTTCTTT

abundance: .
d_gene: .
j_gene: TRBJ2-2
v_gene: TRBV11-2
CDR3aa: CASSTYRRGTRELFF
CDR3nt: TGTGCCAGCAGCACCTACCGCCGGGGGACCCGGGAGCTGTTTTTT

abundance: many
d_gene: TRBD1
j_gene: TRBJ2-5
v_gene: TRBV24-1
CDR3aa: CATSDPTGIETQYF
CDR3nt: TGTGCCACCAGTGACCCGACAGGGATCGAGACCCAGTACTTC

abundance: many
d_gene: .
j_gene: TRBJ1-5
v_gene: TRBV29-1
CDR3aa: CSVRTGSNQPQHF
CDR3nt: TGCAGCGTCCGGACGGGGAGCAATCAGCCCCAGCATTTT

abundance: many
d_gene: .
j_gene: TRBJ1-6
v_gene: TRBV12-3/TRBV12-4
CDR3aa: CASSLHGLVSPLHF
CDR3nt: TGTGCCAGCAGTTTGCACGGGCTGGTTTCACCCCTCCACTTT

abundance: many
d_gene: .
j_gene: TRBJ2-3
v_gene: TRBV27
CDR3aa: CASRALGTDTQYF
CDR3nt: TGTGCCAGCAGAGCGCTCGGCACAGATACGCAGTATTTT

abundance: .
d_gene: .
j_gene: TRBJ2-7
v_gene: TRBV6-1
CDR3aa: CASSGYRRVSYEQYF
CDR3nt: TGTGCCAGCAGTGGTTACCGGAGGGTCTCCTACGAGCAGTACTTC

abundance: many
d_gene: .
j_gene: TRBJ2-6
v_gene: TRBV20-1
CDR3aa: CSATHSGANVLTF
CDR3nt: TGCAGTGCGACCCACTCTGGGGCCAACGTCCTGACTTTC

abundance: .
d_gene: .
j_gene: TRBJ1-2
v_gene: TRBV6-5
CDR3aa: CASSYGAGEGLGYTF
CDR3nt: TGTGCCAGCAGTTACGGGGCAGGGGAAGGATTAGGCTACACCTTC

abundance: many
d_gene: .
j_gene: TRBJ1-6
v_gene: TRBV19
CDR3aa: CASSIQGQNSPLHF
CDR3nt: TGTGCCAGTAGTATACAAGGACAGAATTCACCCCTCCACTTT

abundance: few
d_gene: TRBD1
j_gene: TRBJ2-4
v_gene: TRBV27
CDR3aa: CASSFRVVSGTTLTGAKNIQYF
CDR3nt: TGTGCCAGCAGTTTTCGTGTTGTTTCGGGCACGACCCTGACAGGGGCTAAAAACATTCAGTACTTC

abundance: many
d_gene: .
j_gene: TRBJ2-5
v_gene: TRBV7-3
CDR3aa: CASSATDQETQYF
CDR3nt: TGTGCCAGCAGCGCTACAGACCAAGAGACCCAGTACTTC

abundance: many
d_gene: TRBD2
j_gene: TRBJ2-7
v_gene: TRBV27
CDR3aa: CASSSLPGLAGGSQYF
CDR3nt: TGTGCCAGCAGTTCCCTACCGGGACTAGCGGGAGGCTCGCAGTACTTC

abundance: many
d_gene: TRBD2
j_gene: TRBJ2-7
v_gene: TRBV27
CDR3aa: CASRGSGLAGVGQYF
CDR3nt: TGTGCCAGCAGAGGATCCGGACTAGCGGGAGTAGGGCAGTACTTC

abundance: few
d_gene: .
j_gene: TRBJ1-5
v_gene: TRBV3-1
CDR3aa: CASSPWGQPQHF
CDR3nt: TGTGCCAGCAGCCCCTGGGGTCAGCCCCAGCATTTT

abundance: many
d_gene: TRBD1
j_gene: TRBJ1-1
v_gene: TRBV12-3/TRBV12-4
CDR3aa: CASSHRGTEAFF
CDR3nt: TGTGCCAGCAGTCACAGGGGTACTGAAGCTTTCTTT

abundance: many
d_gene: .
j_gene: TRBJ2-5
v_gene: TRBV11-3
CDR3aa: CASSRDSETQYF
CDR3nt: TGTGCCAGCAGCCGGGACTCAGAGACCCAGTACTTC

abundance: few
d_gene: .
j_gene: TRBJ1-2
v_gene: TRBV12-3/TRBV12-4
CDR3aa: CASSWKERGDYGYTF
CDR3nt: TGTGCCAGCAGTTGGAAGGAAAGGGGGGACTATGGCTACACCTTC

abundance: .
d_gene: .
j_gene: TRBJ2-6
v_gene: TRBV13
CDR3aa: CASSPLYLRTEVSGANVLTF
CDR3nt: TGTGCCAGCAGCCCCCTATACTTGAGGACAGAAGTCTCTGGGGCCAACGTCCTGACTTTC

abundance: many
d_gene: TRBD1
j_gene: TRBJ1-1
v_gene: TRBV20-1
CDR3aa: CSAYRGGTEAFF
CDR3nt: TGCAGTGCCTACAGGGGGGGCACTGAAGCTTTCTTT

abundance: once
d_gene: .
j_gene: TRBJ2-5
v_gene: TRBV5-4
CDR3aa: CASSLALQEETQYF
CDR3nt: TGTGCCAGCAGCTTGGCCTTACAGGAAGAGACCCAGTACTTC

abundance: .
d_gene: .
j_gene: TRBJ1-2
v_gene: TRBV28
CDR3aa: CASTTWTRYGYTF
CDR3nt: TGTGCCAGCACCACCTGGACTCGGTATGGCTACACCTTC

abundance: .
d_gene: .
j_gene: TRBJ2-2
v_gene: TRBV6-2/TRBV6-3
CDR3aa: CASSYSGRTNTGELFF
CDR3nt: TGTGCCAGCAGTTACTCGGGACGGACGAACACCGGGGAGCTGTTTTTT

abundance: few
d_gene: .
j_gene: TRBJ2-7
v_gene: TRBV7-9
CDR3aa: CASSLTGASSYEQYF
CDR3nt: TGTGCCAGCAGCCTAACCGGGGCCTCCTCCTACGAGCAGTACTTC

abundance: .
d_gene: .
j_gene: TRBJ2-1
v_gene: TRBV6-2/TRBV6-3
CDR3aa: CASSNTDRLNEQFF
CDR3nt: TGTGCCAGCAGTAACACGGACAGACTGAATGAGCAGTTCTTC

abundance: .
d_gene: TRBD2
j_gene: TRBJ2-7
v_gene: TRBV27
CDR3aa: CASSTILAGVYEQYF
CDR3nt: TGTGCCAGCAGTACCATACTAGCGGGAGTTTACGAGCAGTACTTC

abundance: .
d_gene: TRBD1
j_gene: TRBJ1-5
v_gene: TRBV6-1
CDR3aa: CASSEWAGQGYSQPQHF
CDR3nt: TGTGCCAGCAGTGAATGGGCGGGACAGGGGTATAGTCAGCCCCAGCATTTT

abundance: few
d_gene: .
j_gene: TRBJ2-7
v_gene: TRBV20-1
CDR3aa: CSAKPQTVGFSYEQSF
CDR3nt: TGCAGTGCTAAACCCCAGACAGTGGGGTTCTCCTACGAGCAGTCCTTC

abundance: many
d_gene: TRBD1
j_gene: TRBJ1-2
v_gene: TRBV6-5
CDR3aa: CASSYSRTGVNGYTF
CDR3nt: TGTGCCAGCAGTTACTCGAGGACAGGGGTTAATGGCTACACCTTC

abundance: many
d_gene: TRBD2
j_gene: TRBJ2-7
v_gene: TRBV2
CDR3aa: CASRTSGNRYEQYF
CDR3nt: TGTGCCAGCAGGACTAGCGGGAATCGTTACGAGCAGTACTTC

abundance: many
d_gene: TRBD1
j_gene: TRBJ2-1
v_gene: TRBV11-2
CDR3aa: CASSVRTQGGEQFF
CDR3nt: TGTGCCAGCAGCGTGCGAACACAGGGGGGTGAGCAGTTCTTC

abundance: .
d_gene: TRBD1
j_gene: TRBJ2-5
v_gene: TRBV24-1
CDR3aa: CATSGPGQGVEETQYF
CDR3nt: TGTGCCACCAGTGGACCCGGACAGGGGGTTGAAGAGACCCAGTACTTC

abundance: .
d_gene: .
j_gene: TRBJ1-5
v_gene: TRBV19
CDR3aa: CASRLSGGGWGNQPQHF
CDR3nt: TGTGCCAGTAGATTGTCGGGGGGCGGTTGGGGCAATCAGCCCCAGCATTTT

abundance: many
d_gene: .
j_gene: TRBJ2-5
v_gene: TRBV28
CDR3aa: CASSLPYSKGVETQYF
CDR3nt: TGTGCCAGCAGTTTACCCTACAGCAAAGGGGTTGAGACCCAGTACTTC

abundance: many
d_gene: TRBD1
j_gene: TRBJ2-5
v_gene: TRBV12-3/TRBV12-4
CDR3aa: CASNRGQVETQYF
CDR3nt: TGTGCCAGCAACCGAGGACAGGTCGAGACCCAGTACTTC

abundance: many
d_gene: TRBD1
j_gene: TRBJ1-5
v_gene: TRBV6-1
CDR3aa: CASSELTGGVSNQPQHF
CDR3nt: TGTGCCAGCAGCGAACTCACAGGGGGCGTAAGCAATCAGCCCCAGCATTTT

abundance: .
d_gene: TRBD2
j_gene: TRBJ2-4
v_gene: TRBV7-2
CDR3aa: CASSRLAGAKNIQYF
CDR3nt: TGTGCCAGCAGCCGACTAGCGGGAGCCAAAAACATTCAGTACTTC

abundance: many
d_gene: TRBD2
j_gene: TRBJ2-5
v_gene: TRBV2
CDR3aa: CASRETSGRLEETQYF
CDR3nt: TGTGCCAGCAGAGAAACTAGCGGGAGGTTAGAAGAGACCCAGTACTTC

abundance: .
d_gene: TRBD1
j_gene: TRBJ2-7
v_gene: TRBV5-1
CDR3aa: CASSSGTGYYEQYF
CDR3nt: TGCGCCAGCAGCTCCGGGACAGGATATTACGAGCAGTACTTC

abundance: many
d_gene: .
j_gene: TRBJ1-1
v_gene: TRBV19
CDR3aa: CASSPTGTAFKYF
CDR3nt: TGTGCCAGTAGTCCCACGGGAACAGCTTTCAAATACTTT

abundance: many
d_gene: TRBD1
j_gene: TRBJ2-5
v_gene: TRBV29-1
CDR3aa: CSVRHRGLETQYF
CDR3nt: TGCAGCGTTCGACACAGGGGGCTGGAGACCCAGTACTTC

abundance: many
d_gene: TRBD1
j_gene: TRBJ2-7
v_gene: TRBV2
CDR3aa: CASMSGTGSYEQYF
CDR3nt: TGTGCCAGCATGTCGGGGACAGGGAGTTACGAGCAGTACTTC

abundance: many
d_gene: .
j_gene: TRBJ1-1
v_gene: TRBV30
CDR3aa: CAFISGMNTEAFF
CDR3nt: TGTGCCTTCATCAGCGGCATGAACACTGAAGCTTTCTTT

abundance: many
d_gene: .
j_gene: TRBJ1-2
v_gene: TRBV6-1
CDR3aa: CASSEAGGYGYTF
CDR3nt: TGTGCCAGCAGTGAAGCCGGGGGCTATGGCTACACCTTC

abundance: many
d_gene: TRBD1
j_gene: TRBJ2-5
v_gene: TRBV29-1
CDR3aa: CSVELGDSQETQHF
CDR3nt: TGCAGCGTTGAATTAGGGGACAGTCAAGAGACCCAGCACTTC

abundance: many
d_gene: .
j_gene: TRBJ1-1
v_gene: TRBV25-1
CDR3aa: CASSNRLDTEAFF
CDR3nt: TGTGCCAGCAGTAATCGGTTGGACACTGAAGCTTTCTTT

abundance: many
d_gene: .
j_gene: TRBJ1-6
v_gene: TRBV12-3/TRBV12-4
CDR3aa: CASSTTGNSPLHF
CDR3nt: TGTGCCAGCAGTACAACAGGGAATTCACCCCTCCACTTT